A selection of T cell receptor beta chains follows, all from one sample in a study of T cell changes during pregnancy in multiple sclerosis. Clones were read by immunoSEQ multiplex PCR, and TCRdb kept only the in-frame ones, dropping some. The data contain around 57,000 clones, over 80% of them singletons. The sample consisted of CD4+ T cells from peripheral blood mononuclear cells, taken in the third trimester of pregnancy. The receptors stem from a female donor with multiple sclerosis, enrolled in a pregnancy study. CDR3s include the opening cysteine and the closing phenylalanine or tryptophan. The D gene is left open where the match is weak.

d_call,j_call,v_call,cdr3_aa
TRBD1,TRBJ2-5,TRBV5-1,CASSSTRQGPETQYF
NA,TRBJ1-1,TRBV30,CAWVDSYEAFF
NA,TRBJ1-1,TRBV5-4,CASRGGRSNTEAFF
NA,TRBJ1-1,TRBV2,CASGNWQGRTEAFF
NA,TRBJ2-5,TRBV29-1,CSVRQAQGETQYF
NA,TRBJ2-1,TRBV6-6,CASSPRRGQSYNEQFF
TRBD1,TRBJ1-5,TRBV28,CASTRDRGNQPQHF
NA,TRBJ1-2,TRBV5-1,CASSLAPGRYGYTF
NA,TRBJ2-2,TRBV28,CASSLQYTGELFF
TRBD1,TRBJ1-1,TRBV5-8,CASSTWTGGKTEAFF
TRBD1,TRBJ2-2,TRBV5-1,CASSGTGAGTGELFF
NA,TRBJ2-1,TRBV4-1,CASSQAYYNEQFF
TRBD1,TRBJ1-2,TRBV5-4,CASRYRGQDNYGYTF
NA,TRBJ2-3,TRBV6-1,CASSEGAGPWSTDTQYF
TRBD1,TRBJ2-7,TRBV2,CASSYRGDEQYF
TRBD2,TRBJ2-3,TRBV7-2,CASSLVLAGGPDTQYF
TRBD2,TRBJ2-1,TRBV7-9,CASGHLAGAYNEQFF
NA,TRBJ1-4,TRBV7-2,CASSLGGGEKLFF